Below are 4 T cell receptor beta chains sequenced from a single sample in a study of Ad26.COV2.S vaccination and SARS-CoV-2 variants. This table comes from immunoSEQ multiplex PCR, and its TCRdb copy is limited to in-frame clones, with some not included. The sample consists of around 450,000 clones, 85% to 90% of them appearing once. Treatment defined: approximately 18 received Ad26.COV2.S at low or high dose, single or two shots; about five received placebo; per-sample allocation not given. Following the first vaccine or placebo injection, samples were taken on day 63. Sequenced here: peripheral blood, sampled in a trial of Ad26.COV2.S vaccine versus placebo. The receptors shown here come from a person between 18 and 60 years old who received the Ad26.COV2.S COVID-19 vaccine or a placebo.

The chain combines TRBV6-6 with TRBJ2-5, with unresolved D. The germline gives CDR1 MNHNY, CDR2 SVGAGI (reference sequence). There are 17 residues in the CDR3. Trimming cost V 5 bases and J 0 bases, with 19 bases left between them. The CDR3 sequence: CASSPPRTVPHQETQYF. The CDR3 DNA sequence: TGTGCCAGCAGTCCACCCCGGACGGTGCCCCACCAAGAGACCCAGTACTTC.

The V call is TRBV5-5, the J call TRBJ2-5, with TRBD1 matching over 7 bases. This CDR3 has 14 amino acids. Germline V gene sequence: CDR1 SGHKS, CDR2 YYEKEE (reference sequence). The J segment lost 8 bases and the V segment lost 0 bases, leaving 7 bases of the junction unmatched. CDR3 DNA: TGTGCCAGCAGCTTGGTAGGGGGCCGCTACACCCAGTACTTC. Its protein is CASSLVGGRYTQYF.

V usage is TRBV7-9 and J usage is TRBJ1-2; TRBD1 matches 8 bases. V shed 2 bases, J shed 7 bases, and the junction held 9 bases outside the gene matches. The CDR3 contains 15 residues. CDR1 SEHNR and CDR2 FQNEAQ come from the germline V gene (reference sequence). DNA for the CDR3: TGTGCCAGCAGCTTAAATAAAGACAGGGGAGGTGGCTACACCTTC. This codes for CASSLNKDRGGGYTF.

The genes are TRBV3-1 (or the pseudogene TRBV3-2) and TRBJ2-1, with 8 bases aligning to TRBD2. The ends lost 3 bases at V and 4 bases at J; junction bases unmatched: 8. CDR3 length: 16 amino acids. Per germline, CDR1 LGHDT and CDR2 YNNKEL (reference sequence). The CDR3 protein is CASSHVRGGQYNEQFF. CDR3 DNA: TGTGCCAGCAGCCACGTCCGGGGGGGCCAATACAATGAGCAGTTCTTC.